A selection of T cell receptor beta chains follows, all from one sample in a study of T cell responses to AZD1222 COVID-19 vaccine. The data were produced by immunoSEQ multiplex PCR, yet TCRdb's version contains in-frame clones alone and is incomplete. The sample holds some 140,000 clones, roughly 93% seen once. The sequenced sample was peripheral blood, obtained 28 days after the second AZD1222 dose. Receptors originate from an adult who received the AZD1222 COVID-19 vaccine. CDR3s include the opening cysteine and the closing phenylalanine or tryptophan. A D gene is named only where the DNA matches it firmly. Size tells how often a clone was seen (once, few, many) or the class of an expanded clone, and some rows leave it out.

CDR3aa,CDR3nt,abundance,d_gene,j_gene,v_gene
CASSLWTDQETQYF,TGCGCCAGCAGCTTGTGGACAGACCAAGAGACCCAGTACTTC,-,-,TRBJ2-5,TRBV5-1
CASVDGTVLEKLFF,TGTGCCAGCGTAGACGGGACAGTCCTGGAAAAACTGTTTTTT,-,TRBD1,TRBJ1-4,TRBV27
CASRLCSYTF,TGTGCAAGTCGCTTATGTAGCTACACCTTC,-,-,TRBJ1-2,TRBV12-2
CASSLVGGASDEAFF,TGTGCCAGCAGCTTGGTAGGGGGCGCATCCGATGAAGCTTTCTTT,-,TRBD1,TRBJ1-1,TRBV5-4
CAIRDTRRAFF,TGTGCCATCAGAGACACCAGGAGAGCTTTCTTT,few,-,TRBJ1-1,TRBV10-3
CASSWPAPEAFF,TGTGCCAGCAGCTGGCCGGCCCCTGAAGCTTTCTTT,-,-,TRBJ1-1,TRBV6-2/TRBV6-3
CASSGTGSNQPQHF,TGTGCCAGTAGCGGGACAGGGTCGAATCAGCCCCAGCATTTT,-,TRBD1,TRBJ1-5,TRBV19
CASSPTRGTEAFF,TGTGCCAGCAGTCCGACTCGGGGCACTGAAGCTTTCTTT,-,-,TRBJ1-1,TRBV27
CASSLRGGTPQYF,TGTGCCAGCAGTTTAAGAGGGGGAACCCCCCAGTACTTC,-,-,TRBJ2-5,TRBV27
CASSFGNSFYEQYF,TGCGCCAGCAGCTTCGGAAACAGTTTTTACGAGCAGTACTTC,-,-,TRBJ2-7,TRBV5-1
CASSQVRGAYEQYF,TGCGCCAGCAGCCAAGTGCGGGGGGCATACGAGCAGTACTTC,once,TRBD2,TRBJ2-7,TRBV4-1
CASSLGQSIYEQYF,TGTGCCAGCAGTTTGGGACAGAGCATCTACGAGCAGTACTTC,-,TRBD1,TRBJ2-7,TRBV2
CSAGGADTQYF,TGCAGTGCTGGGGGGGCAGATACGCAGTATTTT,-,TRBD2,TRBJ2-3,TRBV20-1
CASSQDRGQGADYTF,TGTGCCAGCAGCCAAGATAGGGGACAGGGGGCGGACTACACCTTC,-,TRBD1,TRBJ1-2,TRBV3-1/TRBV3-2
CASRTDGYGYTF,TGTGCCAGCAGAACGGACGGCTATGGCTACACCTTC,few,-,TRBJ1-2,TRBV6-6
CASRNRDYYGYTF,TGTGCCAGTAGAAACAGGGACTACTATGGCTACACCTTC,-,-,TRBJ1-2,TRBV19
CSVLRNEQFF,TGCAGCGTCTTACGCAATGAGCAGTTCTTC,-,-,TRBJ2-1,TRBV29-1
CASSLAPGGRPLFF,TGTGCCAGCAGTTTAGCTCCAGGGGGTCGACCTCTGTTTTTT,-,TRBD1,TRBJ1-4,TRBV27
CASSQEGQVSQPQHF,TGTGCCAGCAGCCAAGAGGGACAGGTCAGTCAGCCCCAGCATTTT,-,TRBD1,TRBJ1-5,TRBV4-2
CASTVTTGGGQPQHF,TGTGCCAGTACCGTAACCACAGGGGGAGGTCAGCCCCAGCATTTT,-,TRBD1,TRBJ1-5,TRBV19
CASSPVWRGYQETQYF,TGTGCCAGCTCACCAGTCTGGCGAGGGTACCAAGAGACCCAGTACTTC,-,-,TRBJ2-5,TRBV18
CASSQDRDYGYTF,TGTGCCAGCAGCCAAGACAGGGACTATGGCTACACCTTC,-,-,TRBJ1-2,TRBV14
CASSLQENTEAFF,TGTGCCAGCAGTCTACAGGAGAACACTGAAGCTTTCTTT,few,-,TRBJ1-1,TRBV6-5
CASSLSLWRGCEVYSNQPQHF,TGTGCCAGCAGCCTATCCTTATGGAGGGGATGTGAGGTATATAGCAATCAGCCCCAGCATTTT,-,-,TRBJ1-5,TRBV21-1
CASSAGPTTDTQYF,TGCGCCAGCAGTGCGGGACCGACCACAGATACGCAGTATTTT,-,-,TRBJ2-3,TRBV23-1
CAWSPEPTNTGELFF,TGTGCCTGGAGTCCCGAACCAACGAACACCGGGGAGCTGTTTTTT,-,-,TRBJ2-2,TRBV30
CASSFGGGGDYTF,TGTGCCAGCAGCTTCGGAGGGGGAGGGGACTACACCTTC,-,-,TRBJ1-2,TRBV12-3/TRBV12-4
CASQQGPLSGNTIYF,TGTGCCAGCCAACAGGGTCCCCTTTCTGGAAACACCATATATTTT,-,-,TRBJ1-3,TRBV6-5
CATSHGFNQPQHF,TGTGCCACGAGTCACGGTTTCAATCAGCCCCAGCATTTT,-,-,TRBJ1-5,TRBV24-1
CASRDTGSTNEKLFF,TGCGCCAGCAGGGATACAGGGAGTACTAATGAAAAACTGTTTTTT,-,-,TRBJ1-4,TRBV5-1
CAISEGTDPAYEQYF,TGTGCCATCAGTGAGGGAACGGATCCGGCCTACGAGCAGTACTTC,once,-,TRBJ2-7,TRBV10-3
CASSLGSVTLREQYF,TGTGCCAGCAGCTTAGGCTCGGTCACCCTACGCGAGCAGTACTTC,-,-,TRBJ2-7,TRBV7-6
CASSSWGWGSNQPQHF,TGTGCCAGCAGTTCATGGGGTTGGGGTAGCAATCAGCCCCAGCATTTT,-,-,TRBJ1-5,TRBV27
CASSVVSTDTQYF,TGTGCCAGCAGCGTGGTCAGCACAGATACGCAGTATTTT,-,-,TRBJ2-3,TRBV9
CASSPLSGSGEETQYF,TGTGCCAGCTCCCCCCTTAGCGGGAGCGGAGAGGAGACCCAGTACTTC,-,TRBD2,TRBJ2-5,TRBV18
CASSQDPTEYGYTF,TGTGCCAGCAGCCAAGATCCGACCGAGTATGGCTACACCTTC,-,-,TRBJ1-2,TRBV4-2
CASSLTPGIQPQHF,TGTGCCAGCAGTTTAACCCCGGGGATTCAGCCCCAGCATTTT,-,-,TRBJ1-5,TRBV28
CASRDGGSGNTIYF,TGTGCCAGCAGAGACGGGGGATCTGGAAACACCATATATTTT,-,-,TRBJ1-3,TRBV6-6
CASSMSSNTEAFF,TGTGCCAGCTCAATGAGTTCGAACACTGAAGCTTTCTTT,-,-,TRBJ1-1,TRBV18
CASKTGTQNNQPQHF,TGTGCCAGCAAAACCGGGACTCAGAACAATCAGCCCCAGCATTTT,-,-,TRBJ1-5,TRBV7-2